The source of this T cell receptor (beta chain) is a study of shared clonotypes between healthy human individuals. Broader study findings: Memory subsets had estimated richness that was generally smaller than that of naive subsets. Non-shared clonotypes showed lower generation probabilities than clonotypes common to all four donors. Shared across a handful of donors were approximately 5% of the naive CD4 clonotypes.

Deep-level assay runs were performed. Data came from immunoSEQ multiplex PCR; TCRdb stores just in-frame clones and leaves some out. The table records more than 2 million clones, around 93% of them present only once. For this clone: The antigen remains unidentified.

CD45RO-negative, CCR7-selected cells formed the naive CD8 fraction, which excluded terminally differentiated effector memory CD45RA+ cells. Per the germline V gene, CDR1 is LNHDA and CDR2 is SQIVND (reference sequence). Trimming took 3 bases from V and 5 from J; bases not matched to a gene: 5. The CDR3 has 14 residues. The receptor comes from a man aged 18-30 years in good health. Some clones in this sample may be carry-over from other donors' samples. Sequencing used naive CD8+ T cells from PBMCs. J is TRBJ2-5 and V is TRBV19, with 8 nucleotides matching TRBD2. DNA for the CDR3: TGTGCCAGTAGTATTGGGACTAGTTCGGAGACCCAGTACTTC. This codes for CASSIGTSSETQYF.